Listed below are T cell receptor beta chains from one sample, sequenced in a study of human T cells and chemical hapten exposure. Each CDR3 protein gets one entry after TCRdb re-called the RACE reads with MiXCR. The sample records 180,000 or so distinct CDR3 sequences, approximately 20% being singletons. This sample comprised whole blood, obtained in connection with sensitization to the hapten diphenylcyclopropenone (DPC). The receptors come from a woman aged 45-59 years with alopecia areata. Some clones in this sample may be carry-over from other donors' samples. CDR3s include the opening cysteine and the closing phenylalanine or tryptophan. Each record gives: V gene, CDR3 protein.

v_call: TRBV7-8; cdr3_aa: CASSFDGRREETQYF
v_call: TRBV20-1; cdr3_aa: CSAKSTAVETQYF
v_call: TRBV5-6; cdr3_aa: CANSSRQVMEYF
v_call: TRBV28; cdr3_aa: CASSRRQGGMETQYF
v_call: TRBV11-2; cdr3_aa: CASSWKGVGELFF
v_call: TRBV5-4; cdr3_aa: CASSQDPFDSPLHF
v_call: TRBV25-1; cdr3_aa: CASSPLGTGFTEAFF
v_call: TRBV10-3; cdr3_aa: CAISESVSAGVAYEQYF
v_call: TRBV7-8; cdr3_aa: CASSFGGATNEKLFF
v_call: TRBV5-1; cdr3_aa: CASSSGLDQETQYF
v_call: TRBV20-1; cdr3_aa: CSASGGRAFSYEQYF
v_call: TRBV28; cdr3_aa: CASSNPGLATDTQYF
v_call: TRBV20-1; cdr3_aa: CSARLAGVSYNEQFF
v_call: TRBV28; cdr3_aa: CASSLEGVGGELFF
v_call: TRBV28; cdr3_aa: CASSLEQGYGYTF
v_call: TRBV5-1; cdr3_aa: CASSLRPDRGAYEQYF
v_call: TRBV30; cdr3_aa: CAAPQALYGYTF
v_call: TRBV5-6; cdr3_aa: CASELAELQETQYF
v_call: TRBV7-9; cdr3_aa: CASSPLVPRSYNEQFF
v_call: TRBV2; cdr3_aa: CASSASGTVYNEQFF
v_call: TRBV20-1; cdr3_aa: CSASSGHHSNQPQHF
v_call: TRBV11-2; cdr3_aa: CASSLARGTNTGELFF
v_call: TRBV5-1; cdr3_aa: CASSLQIAGSTEAFF
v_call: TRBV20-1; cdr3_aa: CSASPASYSYNEQFF
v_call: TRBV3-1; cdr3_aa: CASSQPPMGKLFF
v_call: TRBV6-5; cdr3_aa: CASSSGTMVLFF
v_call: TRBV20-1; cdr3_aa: CSARVMDGGRQGELFF
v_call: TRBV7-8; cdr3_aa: CASSLGAGYNQPQHF
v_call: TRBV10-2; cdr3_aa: CASSPPGLSDTQYF
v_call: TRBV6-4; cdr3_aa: CAGTGSNTEAFF
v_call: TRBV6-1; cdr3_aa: CAGLLLDRTGANVLTF
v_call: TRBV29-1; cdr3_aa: CSVGTGDRPQHF
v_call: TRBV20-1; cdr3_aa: CSALGDTGSYNEQFF
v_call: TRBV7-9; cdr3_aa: CACRGSISGQGIIGELFF
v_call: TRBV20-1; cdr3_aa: CSARDGRTSGYTGELFF
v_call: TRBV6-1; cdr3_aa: CAAQLGTSGANVLTF
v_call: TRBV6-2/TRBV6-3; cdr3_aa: CASSRSGRVTGELFF
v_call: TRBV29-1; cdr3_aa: CSVAGSNQPQHF
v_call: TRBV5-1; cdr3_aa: CASSLGDSGAHNSPLHF
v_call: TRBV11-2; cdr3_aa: CASSLDRRDTQYF
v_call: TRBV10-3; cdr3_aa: CVISEANTGELFF
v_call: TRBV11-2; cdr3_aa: CASSLGYSNTGELFF
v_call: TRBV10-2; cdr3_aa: CAKQRRSGTSWWDRVEKLFF
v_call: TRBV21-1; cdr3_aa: CASSKPQTGRRPYEQYF
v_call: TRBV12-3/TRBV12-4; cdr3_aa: CASSLVAGGNGGYTF
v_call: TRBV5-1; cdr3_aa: CASSLGPGVRGQETQYF
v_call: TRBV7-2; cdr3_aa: CASSLKTSVPPEFF
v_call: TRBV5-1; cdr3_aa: CASSLGTRSNEQYF
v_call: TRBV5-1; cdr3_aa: CASSREGVPNTEAFF
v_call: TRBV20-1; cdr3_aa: CSARGGQPSYEQYF
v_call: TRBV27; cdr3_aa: CASRTSLRLFNSPLHF
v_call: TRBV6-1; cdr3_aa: CASKGTGIYEQYF
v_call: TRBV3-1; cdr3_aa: CASSPSGYYEQYF
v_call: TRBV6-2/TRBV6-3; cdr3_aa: CASTPGTITGELFF
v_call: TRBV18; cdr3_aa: CASSGENIQYF
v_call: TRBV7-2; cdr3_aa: CASSPRGGAYSSTDTQYF
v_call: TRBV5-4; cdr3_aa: CASSWASDTEAFF